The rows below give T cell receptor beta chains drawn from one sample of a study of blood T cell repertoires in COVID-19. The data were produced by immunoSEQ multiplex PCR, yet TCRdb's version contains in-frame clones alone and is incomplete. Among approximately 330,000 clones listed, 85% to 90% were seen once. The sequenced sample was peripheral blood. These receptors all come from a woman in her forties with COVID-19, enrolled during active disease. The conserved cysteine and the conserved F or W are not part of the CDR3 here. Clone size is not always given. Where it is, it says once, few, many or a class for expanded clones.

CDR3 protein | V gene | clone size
ASSMDSPYYGYT | TRBV19 | NA
ASSLAPGLNTEAF | TRBV5-5 | NA
AWSLGSVIY | TRBV30 | NA
ASSMDRVPVGELF | TRBV5-1 | NA
ASSYLNLQN | TRBV6-6 | NA
ASDDRGGNEKLF | TRBV6-6 | NA
ASSGGLAVSTDTQY | TRBV5-1 | NA
ATRTGGDGREQF | TRBV10-3 | once
ASSLGTSPAETQY | TRBV11-2 | NA
ASSQAPGYSSYEQY | TRBV5-1 | NA
ASSPPPGQTLSYEQY | TRBV28 | NA
ATSSEVGAGELF | TRBV15 | NA
ASSDPGGTGREKLF | TRBV6-1 | NA
ASSLGPILTGNTIY | TRBV7-6 | NA
AWTGRRNYGYT | TRBV30 | NA
ASSLDGQLSYGYT | TRBV5-1 | NA
ASTQELAGDGTDTQY | TRBV27 | few
ASNTGGAFGYT | TRBV6-5 | NA
ASSPTGTDTQY | TRBV9 | NA
ASSLSGNTGELF | TRBV7-3 | NA
ASSLSGQGAYEQY | TRBV27 | NA
ASSDTGTGSGGYT | TRBV7-9 | NA
ASSSTGGDYGYT | TRBV28 | NA
ASSLLGQGPNQPQH | TRBV27 | NA
ASSRANEQF | TRBV3-1/TRBV3-2 | NA